This TCR beta chain was observed in a study of cytomegalovirus exposure and HLA in healthy donors (dated by TCRdb to between 2016 and 2019). Looking at the study overall: An earlier analysis of several hundred of the donors reported 250 to 300 Gb of sequence data and roughly 110 million unique TCR beta sequences from about 200 million T cells. The number of donors typed differed by locus, with 629-630 for A, B, C, DRB1 and DQB1, roughly 520 for DQA1, over 600 for DPA1, and 472 for DPB1. An earlier analysis of fewer than 750 of the donors used high-throughput TCR beta sequencing to judge whether each TCR beta V gene segment behaved as functional or pseudogenic. High-throughput TCR immunosequencing, statistical association of individual TCRs with disease status, and machine learning were combined to predict cytomegalovirus infection status. Donor age, sex, ethnicity and CMV serostatus were compiled alongside the repertoire data. The genetic ancestry cluster associated with self-reported Caucasian donors included approximately 85% of the roughly 360 genotyped donors. On average, about 200,000 unique TCR beta nucleotide sequences were sequenced per donor among more than 350 genotyped donors of the cohort, with 15% to 20% of those sequences being non-productive. A later analysis re-examined previously published TCR beta repertoires from 500 to 700 donors and added high-resolution HLA genotyping to investigate patterns of TCR occurrence. Genome-wide SNP genotypes for about 65% of the roughly 670 donors were used in a later genetic analysis, which treated that subset as a discovery cohort. HLA typing covered class I and class II loci at four-digit resolution. Several DR-DQ haplotypes were handled as single units for association and clustering because linkage in the cohort was strong. The study profiled the T cell repertoires of around 700 subjects by immunosequencing and related them to cytomegalovirus serostatus. An early release covering some 640 HLA-typed donors comprised about 290 gigabases of sequencing data and 85 million or so unique TCR sequences. All discovery cohort repertoires had been generated using a single sequencing platform. The aim of the study was to test whether cataloging public T cell receptors could identify signatures of past pathogen exposure. The later analysis used no new phenotypic data to find candidate immune exposures, relying instead on TCR beta sequences and their occurrence across donors. Along with the approximately 670-subject first cohort, a separate validation cohort of over a hundred different subjects was used.

Results and caveats for the whole study, not just this receptor: Roughly uniform sequencing depth across donors was assumed in presence/absence analyses, although this assumption may not hold. Because counts were too low, some 17 rarely observed V segments, including chromosome 9 orphons, were left out of the earlier analysis of approximately 580 of the donors. In a later analysis, TCR association rates were found to vary across HLA loci, with the most associated TCRs seen for DRB1 alleles and the fewest for HLA-C alleles. When HLA alleles, especially DR and DQ, strongly co-occurred, attributing TCR associations to individual alleles was difficult. A later analysis found that most CMV-associated TCR beta chains appeared HLA-restricted, with HLA associations seemingly driven largely by CMV exposure. In a later analysis, several top co-occurrence clusters were reported to appear linked to parvovirus B19, influenza, CMV and Epstein-Barr virus. A further reported finding was that TCR beta sequences accurately predicted the HLA-A and HLA-B alleles for most subjects in the first cohort. V-gene and J-gene trimming of TCR beta chains was associated with a missense DCLRE1C variant in a later genetic analysis, and the association was replicated in an independent cohort. The study gave a list of under 200 TCR beta chains associated with cytomegalovirus. This cohort had only TCR beta chains sequenced, and the lack of alpha or paired-chain data limited which features could be detected. The authors suggested that the approach could potentially be extended to other disease states and immunological phenotypes. A later genetic analysis reported fewer N-insertions in productive TCRs among donors in an Asian-associated ancestry cluster than the roughly 650-donor mean. For the cohort, immune exposure information was limited to CMV serostatus. Linkage disequilibrium might explain the correlated functional status among segregating V segments, but an unknown experimental factor could not be excluded. In both the original and validation cohorts, the classifier was reported to diagnose cytomegalovirus status with high specificity and sensitivity. In a later analysis, HLA-associated TCR beta chains showed more clonal expansion and lower generation probabilities than non-associated chains that were equally common. Broadly in line with IMGT annotations, most TCR beta V segments showed up in productive rearrangements about 87% or about 30% of the time in an earlier analysis of 587 of the donors. In vitro tests confirmed that a few of the cytomegalovirus-associated TCR beta chains recognize cytomegalovirus antigens. A cluster of highly shared sequence variants was judged likely to represent a technical artifact of the sequencing pipeline. While some public TCRs were present in many individuals, most TCR sequences turned up only very rarely across donors. Some IMGT-functional V segments, including TRBV6-2 and TRBV6-3, could not be distinguished by the 87-base-pair reads and were therefore excluded. At a false discovery rate of 0.05, a later analysis linked around 17,000 TCR beta sequences to specific HLA alleles. HLA typing was unavailable for some donors at each locus, so association tests used only the typed subset.

Details on this clone: Its antigen is not yet known. Base qualities are not provided; no much larger clone lies one nucleotide away.

Library prep was done by the immunoSEQ multiplex PCR assay. For the multiplex PCR, a mixture combining 60 forward primers for TCR Vbeta segments and 13 reverse primers for TCR Jbeta segments was used. Amplification of the CDR3 region of rearranged TCR beta genes was performed with a multiplex PCR assay on genomic DNA. The Illumina HiSeq System was used to sequence the amplified TCR beta libraries as 87-base-pair reads. As for the original processing: Across the 600 to 700 repertoires, a later analysis counted some 81 million unique TCR beta chains, 9 million to 14 million of which were shared by at least two donors. Raw reads were error-corrected and collapsed into unique sequences by a nearest-neighbor algorithm in which closely related sequences were merged to remove PCR and sequencing errors. Alignment of CDR3 sequences to IMGT reference sequences was used to assign V, D and J gene segments. For a sequence to be retained, at least a six-nucleotide match to both a V gene segment and a J gene segment was required. A rearrangement was called productive if the CDR3 had no stop codons and remained in frame with V and J, and every other rearrangement was called non-productive. CDR3 was defined by IMGT convention, running from the second conserved V-encoded cysteine to the conserved J-encoded phenylalanine. Sequences without an unambiguous match to a single V gene segment were excluded from the earlier analysis of over 500 of the donors. An earlier analysis of some 610 of the donors called V segments functional above 56.7% productive rearrangements and segregating when the between-donor standard deviation exceeded 5%. A statistical classification framework was built to diagnose cytomegalovirus status from the catalog of TCR beta chain sequences. V and J gene assignment, in a later analysis, came from comparing TCR nucleotide sequences with IMGT/GENE-DB human TR gene sequences. A later analysis assigned CDR3 sequences and most-parsimonious VDJ recombination scenarios with the TCRdist pipeline. In a later analysis, each TCR beta chain was defined by its CDR3 amino acid sequence together with its V-gene family, and reads lacking a unique V-gene family were excluded. A later analysis removed 592 highly shared, low-generation-probability nucleotide sequences to deal with suspected cross-contamination and a sequencing artifact. In a later analysis, a clonal expansion index for each public chain was calculated from normalized within-repertoire ranks of inferred template counts. In a later analysis, generation probabilities were computed with a VDJ recombination model fitted to out-of-frame rearrangements, and the resulting probabilities were checked against IGoR. Hypergeometric tests were used in a later analysis to score TCR-TCR, TCR-HLA and TCR-CMV co-occurrence, with a repertoire-size bias correction applied to the TCR pairs. In a later analysis, false discovery rates were estimated by permuting HLA or CMV assignments 20 times. In a later analysis, co-occurring TCRs were grouped using DBSCAN, and TCRdist sequence similarity was added for clustering within HLA-allele-positive subsets. Repertoires with fewer than 30,000 or more than 120,000 public chains, plus five repertoires with anomalous nucleotide sharing, were excluded from co-occurrence clustering. The table comes from immuneACCESS by way of TCRdb, which keeps in-frame sequences with V and J called. Part of the clones is missing from these tables; in studies checked, under half for an unresolved V gene and the rest for unknown reasons. V, J and clone size derive from that table, while D and trimming were established from the DNA sequence. Present in this sample are about 140,000 clones, around 80% of which were seen just once. The ten largest clones capture about 5% of the sample.

The cohort consisted of 650 to 850 healthy bone marrow donors. At the time of sampling, all cohort members were nominally healthy, though unrecorded immune exposures were likely present. The donor was CMV seronegative and belonged to the group of 352 seronegative cohort members. A peripheral blood sample was collected from each donor, and TCR beta sequencing was performed on peripheral blood mononuclear cells. Genomic DNA was extracted from the blood cell samples with the Qiagen DNeasy Blood Extraction Kit. CDR1 and CDR2 are read off the germline V gene as SNHLY and FYNNEI. From V the trimming removes 6 bases and from J it removes 0 bases, while the gene matches leave 3 bases of the junction unaccounted for. The CDR3 contains 15 residues, cysteine and phenylalanine counted. Of the read, only the CDR3 DNA is kept; its 45 bases are in frame from base 1.

The clonotype originates from a male donor in good health and CMV-seronegative. The rearrangement joined TRBV2 to TRBJ1-1, with TRBD1 identical over 11 junction bases. What was sequenced was PBMCs. The DNA sequence is TGTGCCAGCAGGTCGGACAGGGGGCTGAACACTGAAGCTTTCTTT. The resulting protein is CASRSDRGLNTEAFF.